The 26 T cell receptor beta chains listed next were all sequenced from one sample in a study of post-analysis software for immune sequencing data. Their antigens are not known. General observations from the study: Elevated frequency relative to controls characterized four or five TRBV segments in patients, TRBV5-6, TRBV5-1 and TRBV20-1 among them.

The authors incorporated unique molecular identifiers into the TCR beta cDNA libraries. Using its own MiXCR run on the PCR reads, TCRdb lists one record per CDR3 protein. This sample yields around 260,000 distinct CDR3 sequences, of which 30% to 45% are seen a single time; more than 4% belongs to the top ten. Specimen: blood. These TCRs come from a girl aged 5-17 years with multiple sclerosis.

In this sample, this clonotype turned up once. With a much larger clone just one base away, this may be a read error. The rearrangement joins TRBV5-6 to TRBJ2-1; TRBD1 matches at 8 bases. Germline CDR1 and CDR2: SGHDT and YYEEEE. The V and J ends lost 3 bases and 6 bases, in that order; junction bases with no gene match: 2. This CDR3 is built from 13 residues. CDR3 DNA sequence: TGTGCCAGCAGCTCGGACAGGGTCAATGAGCAGTTCTTC. This gives the protein CASSSDRVNEQFF.

As to this clonotype: Possible read error: a much larger clone is one base away. This chain connects TRBV20-1 to TRBJ2-3, with 10 bases that match TRBD2. The CDR3 sequence is 16 residues long. Germline-derived CDR1 and CDR2 are DFQATT and SNEGSKA (reference sequence). With 0 bases clipped from V and 6 bases from J, the junction kept 9 bases outside the gene matches. The CDR3 DNA is TGCAGTGCTAGAGACCCCCTAGCGGGAGCTTTCGATACGCAGTATTTT. Its protein is CSARDPLAGAFDTQYF.

V is TRBV20-1 and J is TRBJ2-1; 8 bases are shared with TRBD2. Germline values: CDR1 DFQATT, CDR2 SNEGSKA (reference sequence). The CDR3 covers 16 residues. V was pared by 3 bases and J by 10 bases, with 17 bases of the junction left unmatched. CDR3 coding DNA: TGCAGTGCTAGTCCCAACACGGGACTAGGGTTGGGGGAGCAGTTCTTC. Its protein is CSASPNTGLGLGEQFF.

About this clonotype itself: A much larger clone differs from this one at a single base, so this may be a read error. The chain has TRBV5-1 and TRBJ2-3, with D perhaps TRBD2 (5 bases). The CDR3 has 15 residues. V lost 0 bases to trimming and J lost 2 bases, with 10 bases between them. In germline, CDR1 is SGHRS, CDR2 YFSETQ. The CDR3 sequence is CASSLGRLSTDTQYF. Written as DNA, the CDR3 is TGCGCCAGCAGCTTGGGCAGACTATCCACAGATACGCAGTATTTT.

Comments on this clonotype: A read error is possible here, since a much larger clone lies one base away. The V call is TRBV7-9, the J call TRBJ2-1; a weak D match, TRBD2 (6 bases). The V end lost 3 bases, the J end lost 13 bases, and 25 bases lay between the germline ends. Germline V CDR1 and CDR2: SEHNR, FQNEAQ (reference sequence). This CDR3 has 16 amino acids. The CDR3 is CASSLVGVYGRETQFF. The CDR3 DNA reads TGTGCCAGCAGCTTGGTGGGGGTGTACGGCCGGGAGACCCAGTTCTTC.

CDR3 in amino acids: CASSKTLLQPQHF. CDR3 DNA: TGTGCCAGTAGTAAGACTTTGCTTCAGCCCCAGCATTTT. The rearrangement joins TRBV19 to TRBJ1-5, with unresolved D. Trimming stripped 4 bases from V and 6 bases from J, with 10 bases between. CDR1 and CDR2 (germline): LNHDA, SQIVND (reference sequence). The CDR3 is made up of 13 amino acids.

This clonotype was seen at least ten times. The chain joins TRBV29-1 to TRBJ2-7; weak D call: TRBD1 (6 bases). Germline V gives CDR1 SQVTM, CDR2 ANQGSEA. V shed 7 bases and J shed 5 bases, with 15 bases lying between them. The CDR3 consists of 12 residues. The CDR3 reads CSARTAFDEQYF. In DNA, the CDR3 is TGCAGCGCCCGGACAGCTTTCGACGAGCAGTACTTC.

The rearrangement uses TRBV5-1 and TRBJ1-2, with D tentatively TRBD1 (5 bases). The germline V gene encodes CDR1 SGHRS and CDR2 YFSETQ. With 4 bases removed from V and 1 base from J, the gap between germline ends came to 8 bases. The CDR3 runs to 13 residues. DNA for the CDR3: TGCGCCAGCAGCCGCAGGGATAACTATGGCTACACCTTC. As protein: CASSRRDNYGYTF.

This clonotype came up many times. The chain recombines TRBV20-1 with TRBJ2-5; 8 nucleotides match TRBD2. The CDR3 is 15 residues long. Trimming took 6 bases from V and 4 from J; bases not matched to a gene: 13. The germline V gene has CDR1 DFQATT and CDR2 SNEGSKA (reference sequence). The CDR3 region is CSAARLAGSRETQYF. The CDR3 DNA sequence: TGCAGTGCCGCCCGGCTAGCGGGTTCTCGAGAGACCCAGTACTTC.

Details on this clonotype: A much more abundant neighbour one base away suggests this may be a read error. V usage is TRBV7-2 and J usage is TRBJ2-3; either TRBD1 or TRBD2 may fit D (6 bases each). This CDR3 comprises 13 residues. Germline V gene data show CDR1 as SGHTA and CDR2 as FQGNSA. In nucleotides, the CDR3 is TGTGCCACACGAGGGGGGAGCACAGGTACGCAGTATTTT. As protein: CATRGGSTGTQYF.

The chain has TRBV20-1 and TRBJ2-1; D is unresolved. V lost 5 bases to trimming and J lost 7 bases, with 12 bases between them. The CDR3 has 12 residues. The germline V gene has CDR1 DFQATT and CDR2 SNEGSKA (reference sequence). CDR3 protein: CSALRERNEQFF. CDR3 bases: TGCAGTGCTCTCAGAGAACGGAATGAGCAGTTCTTC.

A note on this clonotype: Just one base apart from a much larger clone, this may be a read error. The J gene is TRBJ2-7, the V gene TRBV9; D not resolved. The V gene's germline CDR1 is SGDLS and CDR2 YYNGEE. V was shortened by 0 bases and J by 10 bases, with 11 bases between the two germline ends. The CDR3 totals 12 residues. The CDR3 DNA reads TGTGCCAGCAGCGTAGCTGAAGAGGCCCAGTACTTC. Residues: CASSVAEEAQYF.

This clonotype was detected many times. DNA of the CDR3: TGTGCCAGTAGTCCCGAGACGGGTCGGCTAGCCAAAAACATTCAGTACTTC. Translated: CASSPETGRLAKNIQYF. The J gene is TRBJ2-4, the V gene TRBV19; D remains unclear. Germline CDR1 is LNHDA and CDR2 is SQIVND (reference sequence). The CDR3 length is 17 residues. V lost 5 bases to trimming and J lost 0 bases, with 17 bases between them.

This clonotype was detected ten times or more. The chain employs TRBV3-1 and TRBJ2-1; no firm D call. The V gene's germline CDR1 is LGHDT and CDR2 YNNKEL (reference sequence). With 2 bases removed from V and 10 bases from J, the gap between germline ends came to 6 bases. The CDR3 length is 11 residues. The CDR3 loop is CASSQRQEQFF. CDR3 nucleotide sequence: TGTGCCAGCAGCCAACGACAAGAGCAGTTCTTC.

The V gene is TRBV12-3 or TRBV12-4, the J gene TRBJ1-4; D unresolved. V lost 3 bases and J lost 10, with 12 bases in between. CDR3 length: 13 residues. The CDR3 region has the DNA TGTGCCAGCAGTTTTTCGAACTTAGGAAAACTGTTTTTT. This gives the protein CASSFSNLGKLFF.

The V gene is TRBV20-1, the J gene TRBJ2-7; the D gene is possibly TRBD2 (5 bases). The CDR3 covers 15 residues. Germline V gene data show CDR1 as DFQATT and CDR2 as SNEGSKA (reference sequence). Trimming pared 5 bases from V and 0 bases from J, leaving 17 bases between. The DNA of the CDR3 is TGCAGTGCTCCCGAGACCGGACTCCGCTCCTACGAGCAGTACTTC. Protein product: CSAPETGLRSYEQYF.

This clonotype appeared many times. V is TRBV7-7 and J is TRBJ2-4; a weak D match, TRBD2 (5 bases). The CDR3 loop spans 12 amino acids. Germline CDR1 reads SSHAT; CDR2 reads FNYEAQ (reference sequence). The DNA of the CDR3 is TGTGGAAGTGACCGGGACAAAAACATTCAGTACTTC. As protein: CGSDRDKNIQYF. Full variable domain (outside the CDR3, taken from reference TRBV7-7 and TRBJ2-4): GAGVSQSPRYKVTKRGQDVTLRCDPISSHATLYWYQQALGQGPEFLTYFNYEAQPDKSGLPSDRFSAERPEGSISTLTIQRTEQRDSAMYRCGSDRDKNIQYFGAGTRLSVL.

The chain uses TRBV7-8 and TRBJ2-5, with 9 bases fitting TRBD2. Germline CDR1 and CDR2: SGHVS and FQNEAQ. The ends lost 8 bases at V and 4 bases at J; junction bases unmatched: 14. The CDR3 totals 16 residues. This chain's CDR3 is CASSIGVAGVRETQYF. CDR3 sequence (DNA): TGTGCCAGCTCCATCGGGGTAGCGGGAGTAAGAGAGACCCAGTACTTC.

This clonotype was picked up many times. The chain links TRBV29-1 to TRBJ2-1; 8 bases are shared with TRBD2. Looked up from germline, CDR1 is SQVTM and CDR2 is ANQGSEA. V trimming: 4 bases; J trimming: 4 bases; junction bases outside the gene matches: 6. The CDR3 spans 14 residues. The CDR3 protein is CSVGGGRLYNEQFF. CDR3 nucleotide sequence: TGCAGCGTTGGTGGCGGGAGGTTGTACAATGAGCAGTTCTTC.

The chain links TRBV20-1 to TRBJ1-1; D is uncertain. V dropped 4 bases and J dropped 0 bases, with 18 bases sitting between them. CDR3 size: 16 residues. Germline V lookup: CDR1 DFQATT, CDR2 SNEGSKA (reference sequence). The CDR3 loop is CSAKTASSLVNTEAFF. The DNA of the CDR3 is TGCAGTGCTAAAACGGCCAGCAGTCTGGTGAACACTGAAGCTTTCTTT.

The J gene is TRBJ2-7, the V gene TRBV4-1, with a tentative D call TRBD1 (7 bases). The end of the DNA is better explained by TRBJ2-5, so the J call may be wrong. Germline V CDR1 and CDR2: MGHRA, YSYEKL. The CDR3 covers 16 residues. The CDR3 bases are TGCGCCAGCAGCCGCCTTCTAGCGAGGACAGGAGAGACCCAGTACTTC. Residues: CASSRLLARTGETQYF.

This clonotype has a count of ten or more. The genes are TRBV10-3 and TRBJ2-3, with D perhaps TRBD2 (5 bases). This CDR3 comprises 13 residues. V lost 9 bases and J 4 bases, leaving 14 bases between the germline ends. Germline V gene lookup returns CDR1 ENHRY and CDR2 SYGVKD. The CDR3: CAIGSRRPDTQYF. The CDR3 nucleotides read TGTGCCATAGGTAGCCGGAGGCCAGATACGCAGTATTTT.

The chain joins TRBV5-1 to TRBJ1-4; D unresolved. CDR1 is SGHRS and CDR2 is YFSETQ in the germline V gene. The CDR3 has 15 amino acids. V lost 0 bases, J lost 0 bases, and 6 bases lay in between. The DNA of the CDR3 is TGCGCCAGCAGCTTGGCTCTTGCAACTAATGAAAAACTGTTTTTT. Protein sequence: CASSLALATNEKLFF.

This clonotype was observed at least ten times. The chain combines TRBV28 with TRBJ1-1; no clear D. The CDR3 is 11 residues long. Trimming cost V 6 bases and J 1 base, with 3 bases left between them. The germline V gene has CDR1 MDHEN and CDR2 SYDVKM. CDR3 in DNA: TGTGCCAGCAGGAGGAACACTGAAGCTTTCTTT. It yields the protein CASRRNTEAFF.

Regarding this clonotype: A much larger clonotype is one base distant, so this may be a read error. The chain links TRBV7-2 to TRBJ2-7; D might be TRBD2 (5 bases). The CDR3 covers 14 residues. Trimming stripped 1 base from V and 10 bases from J, with 17 bases between. Per the germline V gene, CDR1 is SGHTA and CDR2 is FQGNSA. The CDR3 reads CTSSLGREKSIQYF. CDR3 bases: TGTACCAGCAGCTTAGGCCGGGAAAAGTCTATTCAGTACTTC.

A remark on this clonotype: This could be a read error, since a much larger clone is one nucleotide away. The gene calls are TRBV7-9 and TRBJ2-1; no reliable D call. V dropped 0 bases and J dropped 12 bases, with 9 bases sitting between them. Germline V gene sequence: CDR1 SEHNR, CDR2 FQNEAQ (reference sequence). This CDR3 spans 12 amino acids. The CDR3 coding sequence is TGTGCCAGCAGCTTAGCATTAACTGGGCAGTTCTTC. Its protein product is CASSLALTGQFF.